The entry below gives a single T cell receptor beta chain sequence along with its context. This entry comes from a study of blood T cell repertoires in COVID-19. V was pared by 7 bases and J by 0 bases, with 10 bases between. The germline V gene has CDR1 LNHDA and CDR2 SQIVND (reference sequence). The CDR3 runs 14 residues. The assay was immunoSEQ multiplex PCR, and TCRdb's table has in-frame clones only and misses some. The sample holds about 320,000 clones; 75% to 90% are singletons and the top ten take about 5.2%. The sequence was collected from a man in his 60s who had recovered from COVID-19. The sequenced sample consisted of PBMCs or T cells enriched from blood (not recorded which). The chain joins TRBV19 to TRBJ1-5, with no clear D. The CDR3 DNA reads TGTGCCAGTACAGTAATATATAGCAATCAGCCCCAGCATTTT. Amino acid sequence: CASTVIYSNQPQHF.